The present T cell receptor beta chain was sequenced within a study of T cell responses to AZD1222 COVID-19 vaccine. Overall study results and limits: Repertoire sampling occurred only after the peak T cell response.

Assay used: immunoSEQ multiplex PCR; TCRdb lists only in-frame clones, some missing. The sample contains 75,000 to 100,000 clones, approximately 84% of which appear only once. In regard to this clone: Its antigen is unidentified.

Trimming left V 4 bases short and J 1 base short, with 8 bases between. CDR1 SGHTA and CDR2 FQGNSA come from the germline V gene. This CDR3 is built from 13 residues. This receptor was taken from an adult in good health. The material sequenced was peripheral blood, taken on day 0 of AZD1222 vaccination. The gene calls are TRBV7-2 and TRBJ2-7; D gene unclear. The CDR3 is CASSSYGSYEQYF. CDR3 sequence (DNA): TGTGCCAGCAGCTCCTACGGTTCCTACGAGCAGTACTTC.